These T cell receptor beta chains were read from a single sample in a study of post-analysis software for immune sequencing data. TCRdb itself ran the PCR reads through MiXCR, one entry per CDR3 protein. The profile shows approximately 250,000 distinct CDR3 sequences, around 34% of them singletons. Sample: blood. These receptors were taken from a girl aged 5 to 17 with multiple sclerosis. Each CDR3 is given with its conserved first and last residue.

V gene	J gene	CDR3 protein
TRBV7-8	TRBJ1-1	CAGQKGQGVTEAFF
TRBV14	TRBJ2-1	CASSQLLTGTSGTSYNEQFF
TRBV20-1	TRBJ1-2	CSARRTGYGYTF
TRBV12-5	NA	CASGWDFQETQYF
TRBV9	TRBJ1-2	CASSQGQQDYGYTF
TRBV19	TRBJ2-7	CASSSGHPYEQYF
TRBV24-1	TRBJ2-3	CATSDLEGNADTQYF
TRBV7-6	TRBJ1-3	CASSLAREARSSGNTIYF
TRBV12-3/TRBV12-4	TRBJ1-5	CASSFGDRTLDSNQPQHF
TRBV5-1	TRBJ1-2	CASSIAQGAYGYTF
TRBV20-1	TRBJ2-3	CSATPGLTTDTQYF
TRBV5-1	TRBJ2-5	CASMIVSKETQYF
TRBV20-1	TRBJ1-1	CSARGGLNTEAFF
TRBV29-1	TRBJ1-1	CSVWDRWNTEAFF
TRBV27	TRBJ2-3	CASSLAETGGFDTQYF
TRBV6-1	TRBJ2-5	CASSDPGTGRRETQYF
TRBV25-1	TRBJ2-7	CASSEKTAELSSYEQYF
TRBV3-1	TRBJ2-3	CASSPGTPSTDTQYF
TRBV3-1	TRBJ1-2	CASSRDRVPHGYTF
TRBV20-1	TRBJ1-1	CSASMNGEAFF
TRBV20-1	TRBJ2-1	CSARVTSGLYNEQFF
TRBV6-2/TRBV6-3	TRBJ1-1	CAGSPGLRNTEAFF
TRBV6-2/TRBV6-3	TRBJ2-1	CASSSPGTGALGEQFF
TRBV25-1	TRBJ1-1	CAGSEVGGPGEAFF
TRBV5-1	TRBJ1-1	CASSADTNTEAFF
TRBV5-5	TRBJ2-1	CASNPLGTSGRAQFF
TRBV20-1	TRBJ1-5	CSARVGLRPAQHF
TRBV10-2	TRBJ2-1	CASSELTGDAYNEQFF
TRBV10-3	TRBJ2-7	CAISRGQPADEQYF
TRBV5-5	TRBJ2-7	CASSFQASYEQYF
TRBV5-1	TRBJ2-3	CASSLAVFPDTQYF
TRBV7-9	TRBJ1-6	CASSIDCERTEDSSPLHF
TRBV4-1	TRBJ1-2	CASSQDSGQGNYGYTF
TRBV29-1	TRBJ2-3	CSVEQGVTDTQYF
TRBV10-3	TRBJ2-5	CAIRGTGETQYF
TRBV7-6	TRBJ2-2	CASSPGTGGLRTGELFF
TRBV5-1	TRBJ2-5	CASSGGFQETQYF
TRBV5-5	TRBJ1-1	CASMHQGPGTEAFF
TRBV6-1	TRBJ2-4	CASRPGDPNIQYF
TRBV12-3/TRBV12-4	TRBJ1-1	CASHSQDTAPTNYEAFF
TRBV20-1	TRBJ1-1	CSASRTGGTEAFF